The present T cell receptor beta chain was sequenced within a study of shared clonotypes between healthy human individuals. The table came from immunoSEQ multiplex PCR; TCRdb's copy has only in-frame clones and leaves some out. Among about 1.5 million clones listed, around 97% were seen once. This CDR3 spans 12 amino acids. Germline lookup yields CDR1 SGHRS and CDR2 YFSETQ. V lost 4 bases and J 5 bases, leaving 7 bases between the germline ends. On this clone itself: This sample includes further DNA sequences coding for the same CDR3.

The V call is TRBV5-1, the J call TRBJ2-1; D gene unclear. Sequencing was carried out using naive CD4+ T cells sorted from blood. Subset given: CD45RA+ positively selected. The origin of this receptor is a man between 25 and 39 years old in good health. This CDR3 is CASSLSHNEQFF. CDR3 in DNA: TGCGCCAGCAGCCTAAGTCACAATGAGCAGTTCTTC. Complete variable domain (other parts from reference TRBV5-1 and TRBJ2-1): KAGVTQTPRYLIKTRGQQVTLSCSPISGHRSVSWYQQTPGQGLQFLFEYFSETQRNKGNFPGRFSGRQFSNSRSEMNVSTLELGDSALYLCASSLSHNEQFFGPGTRLTVL.